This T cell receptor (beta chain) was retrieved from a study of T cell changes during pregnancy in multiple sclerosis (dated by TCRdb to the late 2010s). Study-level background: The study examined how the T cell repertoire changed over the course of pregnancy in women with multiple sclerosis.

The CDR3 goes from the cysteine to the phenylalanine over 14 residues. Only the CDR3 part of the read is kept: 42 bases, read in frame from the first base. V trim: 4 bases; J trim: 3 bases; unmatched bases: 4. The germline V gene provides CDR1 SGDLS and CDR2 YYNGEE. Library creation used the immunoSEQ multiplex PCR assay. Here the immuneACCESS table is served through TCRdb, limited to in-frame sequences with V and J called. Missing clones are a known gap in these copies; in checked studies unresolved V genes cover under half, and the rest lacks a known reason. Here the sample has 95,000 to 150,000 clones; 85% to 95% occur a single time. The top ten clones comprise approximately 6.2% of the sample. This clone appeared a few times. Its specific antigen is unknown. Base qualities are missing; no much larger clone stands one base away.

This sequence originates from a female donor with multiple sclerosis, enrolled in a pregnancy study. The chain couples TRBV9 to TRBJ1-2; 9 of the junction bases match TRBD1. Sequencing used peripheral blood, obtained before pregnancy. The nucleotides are TGTGCCAGCAGCTCACAGGGGGCAGACTATGGCTACACCTTC. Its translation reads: CASSSQGADYGYTF. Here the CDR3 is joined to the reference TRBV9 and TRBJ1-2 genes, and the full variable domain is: DSGVTQTPKHLITATGQRVTLRCSPRSGDLSVYWYQQSLDQGLQFLIQYYNGEERAKGNILERFSAQQFPDLHSELNLSSLELGDSALYFCASSSQGADYGYTFGSGTRLTVV.